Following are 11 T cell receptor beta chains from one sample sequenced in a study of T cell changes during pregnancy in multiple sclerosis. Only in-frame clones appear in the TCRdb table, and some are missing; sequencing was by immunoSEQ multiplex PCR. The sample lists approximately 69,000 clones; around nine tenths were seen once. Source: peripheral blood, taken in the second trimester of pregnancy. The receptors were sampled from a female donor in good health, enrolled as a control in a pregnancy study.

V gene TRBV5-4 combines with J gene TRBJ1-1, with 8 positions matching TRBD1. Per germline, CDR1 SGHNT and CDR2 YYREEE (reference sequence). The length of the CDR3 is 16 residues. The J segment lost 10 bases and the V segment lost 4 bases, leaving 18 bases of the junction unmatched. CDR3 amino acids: CASSQGAGKLIFSAFF. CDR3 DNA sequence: TGTGCCAGCAGCCAGGGGGCAGGGAAACTGATTTTTTCAGCTTTCTTT. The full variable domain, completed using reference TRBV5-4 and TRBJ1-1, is ETGVTQSPTHLIKTRGQQVTLRCSSQSGHNTVSWYQQALGQGPQFIFQYYREEENGRGNFPPRFSGLQFPNYSSELNVNALELDDSALYLCASSQGAGKLIFSAFFGQGTRLTVV.

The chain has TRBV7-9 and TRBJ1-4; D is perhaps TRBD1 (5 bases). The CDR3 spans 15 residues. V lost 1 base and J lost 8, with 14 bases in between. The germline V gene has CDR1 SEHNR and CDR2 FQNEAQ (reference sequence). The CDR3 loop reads CASSLGGGGYEKLFF. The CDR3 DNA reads TGTGCCAGCAGCTTAGGGGGGGGAGGATACGAAAAACTGTTTTTT.

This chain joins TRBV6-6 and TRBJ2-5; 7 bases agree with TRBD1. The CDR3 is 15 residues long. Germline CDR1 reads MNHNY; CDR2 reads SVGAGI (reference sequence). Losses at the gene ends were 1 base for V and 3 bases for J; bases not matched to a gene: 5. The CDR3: CASSYLGQEKETQYF. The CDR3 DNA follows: TGTGCCAGCAGTTACTTAGGACAGGAGAAAGAGACCCAGTACTTC.

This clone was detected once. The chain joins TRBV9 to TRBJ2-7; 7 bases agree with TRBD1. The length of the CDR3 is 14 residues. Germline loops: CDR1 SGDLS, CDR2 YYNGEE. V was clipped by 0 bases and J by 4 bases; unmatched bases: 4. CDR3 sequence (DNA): TGTGCCAGCAGCGTAGGACAGGGTTTGTACGAGCAGTACTTC. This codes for CASSVGQGLYEQYF.

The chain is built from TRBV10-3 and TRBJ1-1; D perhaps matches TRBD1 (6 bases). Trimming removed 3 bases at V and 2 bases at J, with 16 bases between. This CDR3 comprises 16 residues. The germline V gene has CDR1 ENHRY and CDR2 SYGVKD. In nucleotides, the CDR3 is TGTGCCATCAGTGAAGGGAGGGGGAACCGTAACACTGAAGCTTTCTTT. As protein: CAISEGRGNRNTEAFF.

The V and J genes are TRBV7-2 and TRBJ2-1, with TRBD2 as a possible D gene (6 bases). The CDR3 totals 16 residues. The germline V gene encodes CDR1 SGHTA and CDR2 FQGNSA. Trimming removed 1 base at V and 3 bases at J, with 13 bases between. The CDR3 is CASSLEAGTYYNEQFF. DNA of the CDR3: TGTGCCAGCAGCTTAGAGGCCGGGACTTACTACAATGAGCAGTTCTTC.

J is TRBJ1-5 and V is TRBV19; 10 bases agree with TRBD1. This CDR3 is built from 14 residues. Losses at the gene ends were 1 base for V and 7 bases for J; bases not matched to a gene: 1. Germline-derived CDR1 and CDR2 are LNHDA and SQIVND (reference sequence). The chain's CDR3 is CASSIGTGGQPQHF. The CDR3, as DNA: TGTGCCAGTAGTATAGGGACAGGGGGGCAGCCCCAGCATTTT.

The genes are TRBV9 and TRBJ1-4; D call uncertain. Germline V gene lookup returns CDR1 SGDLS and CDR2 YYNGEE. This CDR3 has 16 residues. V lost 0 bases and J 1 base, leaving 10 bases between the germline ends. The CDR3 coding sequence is TGTGCCAGCAGCGTAGCTGAGGGTAGAACTAATGAAAAACTGTTTTTT. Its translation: CASSVAEGRTNEKLFF.

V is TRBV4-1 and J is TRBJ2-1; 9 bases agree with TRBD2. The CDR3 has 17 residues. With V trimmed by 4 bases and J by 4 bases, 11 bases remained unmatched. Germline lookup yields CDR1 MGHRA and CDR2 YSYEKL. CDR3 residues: CASSPSSQRGVYNEQFF. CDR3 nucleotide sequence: TGCGCCAGCAGCCCAAGCTCGCAGCGGGGGGTATACAATGAGCAGTTCTTC.

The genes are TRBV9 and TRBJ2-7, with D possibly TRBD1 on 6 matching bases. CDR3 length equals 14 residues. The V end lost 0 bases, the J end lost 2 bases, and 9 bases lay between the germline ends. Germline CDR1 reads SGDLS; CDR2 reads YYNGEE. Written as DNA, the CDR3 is TGTGCCAGCAGCGTAGGGCAGGGGCCCTACGAGCAGTACTTC. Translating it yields CASSVGQGPYEQYF. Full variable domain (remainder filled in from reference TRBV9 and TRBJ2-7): DSGVTQTPKHLITATGQRVTLRCSPRSGDLSVYWYQQSLDQGLQFLIQYYNGEERAKGNILERFSAQQFPDLHSELNLSSLELGDSALYFCASSVGQGPYEQYFGPGTRLTVT.

As DNA, the CDR3 is TGTGCCAGCAGCCGCCTCGGAGGGCTGTACAATGAGCAGTTCTTC. This translates into CASSRLGGLYNEQFF. The rearrangement joins TRBV28 to TRBJ2-1; the D gene is possibly TRBD2 (6 bases). CDR1 and CDR2 (germline): MDHEN, SYDVKM. Trimming took off 6 bases at V and 4 bases at J, with 16 bases between the two ends. This CDR3 is built from 15 residues.